This T cell receptor beta chain derives from a study of blood T cell repertoires in COVID-19. Overall study: Researchers got acute and convalescent COVID-19 samples from the United States, Italy and Spain.

Deletions cut 0 bases from V and 2 bases from J, with 10 bases between. The CDR3 has 15 residues. Germline V gene lookup returns CDR1 LGHDT and CDR2 YNNKEL (reference sequence). As handled by the study authors: It was from reference gene primer amplification that nucleated cell counts were estimated. This table comes from immunoSEQ multiplex PCR, and its TCRdb copy is limited to in-frame clones, with some not included. The V and J calls and clone size come from that table; D and trimming were worked out from the DNA. Of over 450,000 clones listed, approximately 89% are singletons. Seattle patients were enrolled while actively infected and followed longitudinally.

V usage is TRBV3-1 (or the pseudogene TRBV3-2) and J usage is TRBJ1-2; no clear D gene. This TCR came from a young man with COVID-19, enrolled during active disease. Sequencing was carried out using peripheral blood. CDR3 sequence: CASSQDRRRNYGYTF. CDR3 coding DNA: TGTGCCAGCAGCCAAGATCGGCGGAGAAACTATGGCTACACCTTC.